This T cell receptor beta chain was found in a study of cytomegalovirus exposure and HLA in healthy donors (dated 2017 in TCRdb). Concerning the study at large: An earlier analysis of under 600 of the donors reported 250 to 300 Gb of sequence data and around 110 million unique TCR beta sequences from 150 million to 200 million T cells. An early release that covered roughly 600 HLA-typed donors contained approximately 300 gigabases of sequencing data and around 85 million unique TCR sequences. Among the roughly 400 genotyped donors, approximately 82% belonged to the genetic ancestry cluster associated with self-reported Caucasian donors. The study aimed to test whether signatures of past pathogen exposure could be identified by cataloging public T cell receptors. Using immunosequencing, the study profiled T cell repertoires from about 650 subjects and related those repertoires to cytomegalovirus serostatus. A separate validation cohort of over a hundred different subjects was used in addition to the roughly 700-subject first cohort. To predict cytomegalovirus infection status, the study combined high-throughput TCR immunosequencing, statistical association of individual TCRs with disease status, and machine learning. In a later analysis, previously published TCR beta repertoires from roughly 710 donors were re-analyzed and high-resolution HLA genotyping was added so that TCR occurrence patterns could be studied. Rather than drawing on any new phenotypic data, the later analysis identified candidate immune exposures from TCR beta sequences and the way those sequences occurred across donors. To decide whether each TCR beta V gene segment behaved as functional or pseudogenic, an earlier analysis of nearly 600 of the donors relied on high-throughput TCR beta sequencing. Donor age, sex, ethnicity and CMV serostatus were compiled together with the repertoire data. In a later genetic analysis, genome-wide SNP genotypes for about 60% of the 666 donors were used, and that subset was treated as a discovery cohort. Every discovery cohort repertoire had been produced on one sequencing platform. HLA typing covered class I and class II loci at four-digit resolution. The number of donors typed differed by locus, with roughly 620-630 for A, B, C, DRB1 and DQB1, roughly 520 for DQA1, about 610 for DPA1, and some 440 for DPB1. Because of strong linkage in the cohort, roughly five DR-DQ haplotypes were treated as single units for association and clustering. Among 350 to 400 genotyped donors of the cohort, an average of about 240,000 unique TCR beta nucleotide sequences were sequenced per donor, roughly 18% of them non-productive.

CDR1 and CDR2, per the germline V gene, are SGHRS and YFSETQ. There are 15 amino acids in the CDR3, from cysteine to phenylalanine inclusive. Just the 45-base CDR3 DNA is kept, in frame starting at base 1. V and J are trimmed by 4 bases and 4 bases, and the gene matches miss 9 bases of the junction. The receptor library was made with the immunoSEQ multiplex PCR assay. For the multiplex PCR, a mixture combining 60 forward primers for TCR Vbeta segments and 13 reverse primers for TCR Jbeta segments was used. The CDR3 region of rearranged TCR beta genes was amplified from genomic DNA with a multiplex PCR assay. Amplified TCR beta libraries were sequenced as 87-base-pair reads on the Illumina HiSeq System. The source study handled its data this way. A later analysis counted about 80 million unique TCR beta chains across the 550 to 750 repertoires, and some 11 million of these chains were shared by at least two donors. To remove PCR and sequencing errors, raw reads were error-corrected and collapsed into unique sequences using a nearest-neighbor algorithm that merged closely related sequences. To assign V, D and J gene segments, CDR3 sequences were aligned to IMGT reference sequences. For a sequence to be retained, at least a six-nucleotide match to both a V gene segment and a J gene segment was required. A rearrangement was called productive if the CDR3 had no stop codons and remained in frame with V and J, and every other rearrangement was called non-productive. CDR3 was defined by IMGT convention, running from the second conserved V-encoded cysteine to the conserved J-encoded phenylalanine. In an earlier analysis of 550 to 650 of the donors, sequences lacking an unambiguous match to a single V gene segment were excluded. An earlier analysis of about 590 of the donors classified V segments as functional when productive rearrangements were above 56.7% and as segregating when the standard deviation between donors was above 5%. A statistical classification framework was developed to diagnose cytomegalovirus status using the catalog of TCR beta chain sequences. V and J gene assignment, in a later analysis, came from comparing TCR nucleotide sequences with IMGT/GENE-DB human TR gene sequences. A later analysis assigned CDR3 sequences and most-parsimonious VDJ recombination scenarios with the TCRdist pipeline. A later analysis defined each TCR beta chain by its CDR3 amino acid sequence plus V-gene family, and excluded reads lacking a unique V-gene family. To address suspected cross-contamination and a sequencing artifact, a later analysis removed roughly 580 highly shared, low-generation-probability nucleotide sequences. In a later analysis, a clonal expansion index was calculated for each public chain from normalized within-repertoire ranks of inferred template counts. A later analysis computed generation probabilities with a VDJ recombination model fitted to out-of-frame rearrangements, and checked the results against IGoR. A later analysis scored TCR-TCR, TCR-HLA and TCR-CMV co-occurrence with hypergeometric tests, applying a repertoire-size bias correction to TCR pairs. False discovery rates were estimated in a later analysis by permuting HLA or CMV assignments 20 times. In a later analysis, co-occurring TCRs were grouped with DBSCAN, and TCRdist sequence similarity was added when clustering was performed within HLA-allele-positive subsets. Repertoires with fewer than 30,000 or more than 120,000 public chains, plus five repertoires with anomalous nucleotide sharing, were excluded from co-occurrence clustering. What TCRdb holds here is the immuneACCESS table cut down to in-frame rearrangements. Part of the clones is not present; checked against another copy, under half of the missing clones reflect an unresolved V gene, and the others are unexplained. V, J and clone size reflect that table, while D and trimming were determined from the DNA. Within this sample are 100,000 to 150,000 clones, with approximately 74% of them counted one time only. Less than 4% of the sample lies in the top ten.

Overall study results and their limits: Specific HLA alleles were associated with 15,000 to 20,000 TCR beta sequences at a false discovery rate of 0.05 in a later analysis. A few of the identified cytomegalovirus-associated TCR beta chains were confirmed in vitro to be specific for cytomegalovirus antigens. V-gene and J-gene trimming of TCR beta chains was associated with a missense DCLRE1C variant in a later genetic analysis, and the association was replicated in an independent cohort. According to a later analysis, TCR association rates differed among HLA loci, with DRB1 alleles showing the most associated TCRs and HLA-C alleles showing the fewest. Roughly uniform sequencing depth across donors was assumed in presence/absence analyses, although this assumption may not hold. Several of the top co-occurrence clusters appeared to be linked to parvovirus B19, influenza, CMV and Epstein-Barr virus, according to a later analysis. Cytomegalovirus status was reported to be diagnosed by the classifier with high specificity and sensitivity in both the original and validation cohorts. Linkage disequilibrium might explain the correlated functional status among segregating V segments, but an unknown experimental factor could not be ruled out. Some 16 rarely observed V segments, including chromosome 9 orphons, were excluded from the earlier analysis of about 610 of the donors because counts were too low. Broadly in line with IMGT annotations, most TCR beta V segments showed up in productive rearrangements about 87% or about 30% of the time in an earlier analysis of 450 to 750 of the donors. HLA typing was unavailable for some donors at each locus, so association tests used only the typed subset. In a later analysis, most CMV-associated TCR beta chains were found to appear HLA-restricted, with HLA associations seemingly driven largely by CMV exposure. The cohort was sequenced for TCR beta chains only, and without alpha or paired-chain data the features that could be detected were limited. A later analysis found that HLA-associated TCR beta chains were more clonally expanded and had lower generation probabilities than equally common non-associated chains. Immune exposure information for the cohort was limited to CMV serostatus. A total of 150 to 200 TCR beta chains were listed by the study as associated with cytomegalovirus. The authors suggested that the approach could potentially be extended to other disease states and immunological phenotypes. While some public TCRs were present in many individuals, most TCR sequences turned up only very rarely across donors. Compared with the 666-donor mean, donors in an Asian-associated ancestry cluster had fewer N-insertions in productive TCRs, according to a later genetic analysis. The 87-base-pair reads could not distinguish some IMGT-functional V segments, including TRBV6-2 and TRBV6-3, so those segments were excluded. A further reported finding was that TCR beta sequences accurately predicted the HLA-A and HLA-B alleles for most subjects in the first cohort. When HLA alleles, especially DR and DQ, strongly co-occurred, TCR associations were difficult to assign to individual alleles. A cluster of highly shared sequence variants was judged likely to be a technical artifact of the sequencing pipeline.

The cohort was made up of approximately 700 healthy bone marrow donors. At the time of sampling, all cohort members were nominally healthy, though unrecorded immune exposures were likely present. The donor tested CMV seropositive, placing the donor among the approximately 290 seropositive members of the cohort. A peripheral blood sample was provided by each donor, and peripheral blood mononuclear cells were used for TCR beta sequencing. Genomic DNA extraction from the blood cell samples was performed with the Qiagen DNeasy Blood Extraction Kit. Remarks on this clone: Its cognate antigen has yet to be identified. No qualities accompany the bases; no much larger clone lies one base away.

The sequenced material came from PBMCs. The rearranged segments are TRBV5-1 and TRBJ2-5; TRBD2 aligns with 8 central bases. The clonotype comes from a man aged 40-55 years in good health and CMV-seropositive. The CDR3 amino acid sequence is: CASSVERGSGETQYF. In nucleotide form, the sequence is TGCGCCAGCAGCGTAGAGCGGGGGTCGGGAGAGACCCAGTACTTC.